This TCR beta chain comes out of a study of cytomegalovirus exposure and HLA in healthy donors. Primers for the PCR totalled 60 Vbeta and 13 Jbeta. Profiled with immunoSEQ multiplex PCR; TCRdb holds only in-frame clones, not every one. The table records about 130,000 clones, 74% of them present only once. Germline V lookup: CDR1 MNHEY, CDR2 SMNVEV (reference sequence). V lost 2 bases and J 1 base, leaving 21 bases between the germline ends. The CDR3 length is 20 residues. This chain joins TRBV27 and TRBJ1-6; D gene ambiguous. The sequence was obtained from a man aged 35-49 years in good health and CMV-seropositive. The sequenced material came from PBMCs. CDR3 nucleotide sequence: TGTGCCAGCAGTTTAGGGAGGGCCAATAAAATAGGGTCCTATAATTCACCCCTCCACTTT. Translating gives CASSLGRANKIGSYNSPLHF.